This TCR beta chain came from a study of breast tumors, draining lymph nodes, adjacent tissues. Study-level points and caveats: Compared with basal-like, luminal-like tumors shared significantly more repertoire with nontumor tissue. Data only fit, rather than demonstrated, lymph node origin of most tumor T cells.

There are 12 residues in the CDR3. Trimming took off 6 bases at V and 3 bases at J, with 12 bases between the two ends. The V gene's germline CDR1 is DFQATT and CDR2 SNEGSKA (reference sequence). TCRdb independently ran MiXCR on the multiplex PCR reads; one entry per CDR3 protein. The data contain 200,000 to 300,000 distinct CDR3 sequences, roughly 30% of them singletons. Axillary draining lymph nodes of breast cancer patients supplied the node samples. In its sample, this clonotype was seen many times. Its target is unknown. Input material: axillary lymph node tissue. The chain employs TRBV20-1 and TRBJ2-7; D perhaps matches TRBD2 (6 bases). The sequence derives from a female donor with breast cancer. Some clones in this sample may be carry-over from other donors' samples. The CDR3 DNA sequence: TGCAGTGCAAAGCGGGCAAACTACGAGCAGTACTTC. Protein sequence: CSAKRANYEQYF.